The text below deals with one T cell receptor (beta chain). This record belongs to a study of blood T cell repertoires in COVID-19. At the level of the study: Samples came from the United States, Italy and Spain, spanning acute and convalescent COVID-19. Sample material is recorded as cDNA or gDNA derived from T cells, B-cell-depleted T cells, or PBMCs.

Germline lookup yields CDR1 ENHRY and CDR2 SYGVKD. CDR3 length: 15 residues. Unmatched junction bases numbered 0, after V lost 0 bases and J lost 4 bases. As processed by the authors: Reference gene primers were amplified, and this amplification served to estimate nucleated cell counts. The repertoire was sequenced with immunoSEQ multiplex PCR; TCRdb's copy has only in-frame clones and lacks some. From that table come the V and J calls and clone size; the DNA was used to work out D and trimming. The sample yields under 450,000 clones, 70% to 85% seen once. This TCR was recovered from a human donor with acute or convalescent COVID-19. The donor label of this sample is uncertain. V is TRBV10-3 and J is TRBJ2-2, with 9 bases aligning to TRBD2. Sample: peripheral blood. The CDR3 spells CAISESSGSTGELFF. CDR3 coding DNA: TGTGCCATCAGTGAGTCTAGCGGGAGCACCGGGGAGCTGTTTTTT.